This is a list of T cell receptor beta chains from one sample in a study of beta chain features in type 1 diabetes. The method was immunoSEQ multiplex PCR; TCRdb's version includes in-frame clones alone and lacks a portion of them. This sample yields about 45,000 clones, of which 51% are seen a single time; over 2% belongs to the top ten. Sequenced: Tregs from blood. The receptors shown here come from a young woman in good health. Both conserved end residues are trimmed from each CDR3. A D gene is named only where the DNA matches it firmly.

v_call,d_call,cdr3_aa
TRBV28,TRBD1,ASTLTGTGIQPQH
TRBV7-2,NA,ASRQNRETNEKLF
TRBV4-3,NA,ASSQADSPSVYEQY
TRBV6-6,NA,ASRSWNTEAF
TRBV28,NA,ASSLISGISYGYT
TRBV7-2,TRBD1,ASSLAGRAGGYEQY
TRBV29-1,NA,SVVFSGLYQPQH
TRBV6-6,TRBD1,ASRSYRDSQETQY
TRBV7-3,TRBD1,ASRNRDRPNTEAF
TRBV28,NA,ASSLGGGAYEQY
TRBV5-6,TRBD2,ASSFASGRNNEQF
TRBV7-9,NA,ASSLNSGFNEQF
TRBV29-1,TRBD2,SVPNTSGGSYNEQF
TRBV27,NA,ASSSRDGHNSPLH
TRBV6-1,NA,ASSEAGHFFF
TRBV5-1,NA,ASSSGNTGELF
TRBV5-1,NA,ASSSLVYNEQF
TRBV5-1,NA,ASSLDPGTETQY
TRBV18,TRBD2,ASSPGPGLAGDGETQY
TRBV6-1,NA,ASSDRFSAYEQY
TRBV6-1,NA,ASRGAYEQY
TRBV6-5,NA,ASSYSENQPQH
TRBV5-5,TRBD1,ASSWNPGQGINEQY
TRBV15,TRBD2,ATSRGLAGFVGELF
TRBV30,NA,AWSKAGEQF
TRBV7-2,NA,ASSRALGVYEQY
TRBV7-6,TRBD2,ASSLEAGGTQY
TRBV25-1,NA,ASSSTGSSYNEQF
TRBV19,NA,ASSIKGRVPQPQH
TRBV19,NA,ASSIRSGEAF
TRBV11-2,TRBD2,ASTTGGGYNEQF
TRBV28,TRBD1,ASRGQGTHYGYT
TRBV10-3,TRBD2,AISESGTSGGY
TRBV7-8,TRBD2,ASSQGLAGNEQF
TRBV28,NA,ASSRQDTQY
TRBV6-6,NA,ASSPSQYGYT
TRBV5-1,TRBD1,ASSRSGTGGTKNIQY
TRBV29-1,NA,SVETQGTDTQY
TRBV5-6,NA,ASSLLGALVPTGELF
TRBV18,TRBD1,ASSPQQGARGPSGANVLT